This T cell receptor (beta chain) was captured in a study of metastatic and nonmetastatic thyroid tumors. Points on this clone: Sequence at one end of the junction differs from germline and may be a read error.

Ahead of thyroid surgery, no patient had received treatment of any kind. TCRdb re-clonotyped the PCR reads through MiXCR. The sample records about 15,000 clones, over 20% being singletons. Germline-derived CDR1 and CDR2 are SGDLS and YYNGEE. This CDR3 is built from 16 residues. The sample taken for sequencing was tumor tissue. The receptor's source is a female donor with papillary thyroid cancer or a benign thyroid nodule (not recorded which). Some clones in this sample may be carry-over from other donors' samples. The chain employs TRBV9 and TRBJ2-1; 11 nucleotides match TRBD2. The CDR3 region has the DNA TGTGCCAGCAGCGCATTAGCGGGAGGGCATTATGATGAGCAATTCTTC. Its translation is CASSALAGGHYDEQFF. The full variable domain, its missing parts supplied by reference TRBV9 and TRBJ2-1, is DSGVTQTPKHLITATGQRVTLRCSPRSGDLSVYWYQQSLDQGLQFLIQYYNGEERAKGNILERFSAQQFPDLHSELNLSSLELGDSALYFCASSALAGGHYDEQFFGPGTRLTVL.